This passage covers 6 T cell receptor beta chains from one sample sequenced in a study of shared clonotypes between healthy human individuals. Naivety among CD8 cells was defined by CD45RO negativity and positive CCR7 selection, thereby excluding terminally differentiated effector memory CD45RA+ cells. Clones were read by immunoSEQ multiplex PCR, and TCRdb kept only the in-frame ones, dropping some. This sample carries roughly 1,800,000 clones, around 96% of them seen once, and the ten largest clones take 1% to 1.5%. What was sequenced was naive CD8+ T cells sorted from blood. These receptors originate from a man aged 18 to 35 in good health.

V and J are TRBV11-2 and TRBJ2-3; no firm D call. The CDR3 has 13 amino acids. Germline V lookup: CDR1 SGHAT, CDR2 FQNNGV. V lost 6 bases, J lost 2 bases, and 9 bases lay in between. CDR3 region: CASSFISTDTQYF. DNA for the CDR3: TGTGCCAGCAGTTTTATCTCCACAGATACGCAGTATTTT.

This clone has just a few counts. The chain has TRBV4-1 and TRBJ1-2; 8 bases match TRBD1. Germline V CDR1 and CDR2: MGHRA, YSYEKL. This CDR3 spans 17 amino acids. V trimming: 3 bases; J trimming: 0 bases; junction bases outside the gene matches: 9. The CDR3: CASSQAGTGYPNYGYTF. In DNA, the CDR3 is TGCGCCAGCAGCCAGGCCGGGACAGGCTATCCTAACTATGGCTACACCTTC.

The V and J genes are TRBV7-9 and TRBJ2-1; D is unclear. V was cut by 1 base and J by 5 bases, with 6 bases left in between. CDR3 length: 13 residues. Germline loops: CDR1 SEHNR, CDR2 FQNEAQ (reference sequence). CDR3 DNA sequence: TGTGCCAGCAGCTTAGACCAAAACAATGAGCAGTTCTTC. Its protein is CASSLDQNNEQFF.

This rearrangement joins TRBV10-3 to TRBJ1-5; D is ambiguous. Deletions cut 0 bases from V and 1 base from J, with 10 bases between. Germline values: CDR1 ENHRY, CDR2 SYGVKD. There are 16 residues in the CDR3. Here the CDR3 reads CAISESINLSNQPQHF. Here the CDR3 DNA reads TGTGCCATCAGTGAGTCGATAAATTTAAGCAATCAGCCCCAGCATTTT.

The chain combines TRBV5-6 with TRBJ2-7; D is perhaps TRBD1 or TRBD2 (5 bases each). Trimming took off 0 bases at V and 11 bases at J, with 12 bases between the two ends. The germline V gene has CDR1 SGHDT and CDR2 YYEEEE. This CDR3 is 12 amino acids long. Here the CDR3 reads CASSLAPGAEYF. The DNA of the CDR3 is TGTGCCAGCAGCTTGGCCCCCGGGGCTGAGTACTTC. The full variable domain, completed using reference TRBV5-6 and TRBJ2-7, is DAGVTQSPTHLIKTRGQQVTLRCSPKSGHDTVSWYQQALGQGPQFIFQYYEEEERQRGNFPDRFSGHQFPNYSSELNVNALLLGDSALYLCASSLAPGAEYFGPGTRLTVT.

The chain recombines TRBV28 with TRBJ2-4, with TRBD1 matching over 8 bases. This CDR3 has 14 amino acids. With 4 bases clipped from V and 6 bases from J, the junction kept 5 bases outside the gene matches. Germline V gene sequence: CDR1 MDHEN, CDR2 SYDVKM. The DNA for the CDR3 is TGTGCCAGCAGTTCCAGGACAGGGATAAACATTCAGTACTTC. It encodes CASSSRTGINIQYF. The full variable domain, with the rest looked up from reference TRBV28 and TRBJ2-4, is DVKVTQSSRYLVKRTGEKVFLECVQDMDHENMFWYRQDPGLGLRLIYFSYDVKMKEKGDIPEGYSVSREKKERFSLILESASTNQTSMYLCASSSRTGINIQYFGAGTRLSVL.